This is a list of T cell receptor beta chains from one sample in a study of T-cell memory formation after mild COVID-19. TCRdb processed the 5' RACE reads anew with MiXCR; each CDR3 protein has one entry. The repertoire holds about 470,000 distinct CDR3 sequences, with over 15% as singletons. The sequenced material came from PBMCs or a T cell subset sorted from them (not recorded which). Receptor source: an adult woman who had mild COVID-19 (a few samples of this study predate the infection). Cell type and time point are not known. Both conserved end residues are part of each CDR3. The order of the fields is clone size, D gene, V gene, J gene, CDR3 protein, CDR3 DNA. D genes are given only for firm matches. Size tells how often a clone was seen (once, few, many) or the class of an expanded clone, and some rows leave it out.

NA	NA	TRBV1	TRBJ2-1	CTSSQDRTVYNEQFF	TGCACCAGCAGCCAAGATCGGACAGTTTACAATGAGCAGTTCTTC
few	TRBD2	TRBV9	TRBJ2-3	CASSVVPQASGMDTQYF	TGTGCCAGCAGCGTAGTACCCCAGGCTAGCGGTATGGATACGCAGTATTTT
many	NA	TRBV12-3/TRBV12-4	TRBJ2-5	CASSSQIHLQETQYF	TGTGCCAGCAGTTCCCAAATTCATCTACAAGAGACCCAGTACTTC
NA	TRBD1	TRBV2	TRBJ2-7	CASSERQGANEQYF	TGTGCCAGCAGTGAACGCCAGGGGGCTAACGAGCAGTACTTC
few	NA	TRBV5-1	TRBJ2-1	CASRGGASGNNEQFF	TGCGCCAGCAGGGGAGGAGCCAGTGGGAACAATGAGCAGTTCTTC
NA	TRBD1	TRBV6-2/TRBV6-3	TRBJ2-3	CASSSGQDETDTQYF	TGTGCCAGCAGTTCAGGACAGGATGAAACAGATACGCAGTATTTT
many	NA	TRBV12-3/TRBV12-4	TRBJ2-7	CASSPSVGQYF	TGTGCCAGCAGCCCTAGCGTTGGGCAGTACTTC
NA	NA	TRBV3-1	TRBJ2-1	CASSQDPKNEQFF	TGTGCCAGCAGCCAAGATCCAAAAAATGAGCAGTTCTTC
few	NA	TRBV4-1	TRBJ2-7	CASSSGRFSYEQYF	TGCGCCAGCAGCTCTGGACGGTTCTCCTACGAGCAGTACTTC
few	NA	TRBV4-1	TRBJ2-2	CASSQDAGSVGELFF	TGCGCCAGCAGCCAAGATGCGGGAAGTGTCGGGGAGCTGTTTTTT
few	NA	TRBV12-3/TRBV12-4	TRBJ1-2	CASSLPASGAEGYTF	TGTGCCAGCAGTTTACCCGCCTCGGGGGCTGAGGGCTACACCTTC
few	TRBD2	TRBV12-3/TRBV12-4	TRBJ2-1	CASSYQRGSYNEQFF	TGTGCCAGCAGTTATCAGCGGGGCTCCTACAATGAGCAGTTCTTC
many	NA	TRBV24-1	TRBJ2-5	CATSDPLDRTETQYF	TGTGCCACCAGTGATCCCCTAGACAGGACGGAGACCCAGTACTTC
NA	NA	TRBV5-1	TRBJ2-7	CASSSNEGYEQYF	TGCGCCAGCAGCTCGAACGAGGGCTACGAGCAGTACTTC
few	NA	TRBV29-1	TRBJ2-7	CSVTIDTYEQYF	TGCAGCGTGACCATCGACACCTACGAGCAGTACTTC
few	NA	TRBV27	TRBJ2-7	CASSTREGPYEQYF	TGTGCCAGCAGTACCCGCGAGGGTCCCTACGAGCAGTACTTC
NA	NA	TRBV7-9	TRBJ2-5	CASSSARTSAETQYF	TGTGCCAGCAGCTCCGCCCGGACCTCTGCAGAGACCCAGTACTTC
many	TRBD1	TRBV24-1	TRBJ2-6	CATSDIPNYRGENSGANVLTF	TGTGCCACCAGTGATATCCCCAACTACAGGGGTGAAAACTCTGGGGCCAACGTCCTGACTTTC
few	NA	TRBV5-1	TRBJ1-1	CASSSERGFAFF	TGCGCCAGCAGCTCGGAGAGGGGGTTCGCTTTCTTT
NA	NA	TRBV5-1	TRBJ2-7	CASSLGINEQYF	TGCGCCAGCAGCTTGGGGATAAACGAGCAGTACTTC
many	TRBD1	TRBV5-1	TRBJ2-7	CASSVEYFRDRGYEQYF	TGCGCCAGCAGCGTGGAATACTTCCGGGACAGGGGTTACGAGCAGTACTTC
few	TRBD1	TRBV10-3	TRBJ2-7	CAISEFGSGQPYEQYF	TGTGCCATCAGTGAGTTTGGGTCGGGACAGCCCTACGAGCAGTACTTC
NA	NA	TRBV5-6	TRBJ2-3	CASTVRGAGTDTQYF	TGTGCCAGCACCGTTAGGGGGGCGGGCACAGATACGCAGTATTTT
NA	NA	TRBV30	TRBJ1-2	CACLVPYGYTF	TGTGCCTGCCTGGTGCCCTATGGCTACACCTTC
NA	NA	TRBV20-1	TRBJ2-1	CSAPPGAGKNEQFF	TGCAGTGCCCCGCCCGGGGCGGGGAAAAATGAGCAGTTCTTC
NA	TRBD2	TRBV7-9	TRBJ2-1	CASSFSGGAFNEQFF	TGTGCCAGCAGCTTTAGCGGGGGGGCCTTCAATGAGCAGTTCTTC
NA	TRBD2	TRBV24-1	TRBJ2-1	CATSDSGLAGGHNEQFF	TGTGCCACCAGTGATTCCGGACTAGCGGGGGGGCACAATGAGCAGTTCTTC
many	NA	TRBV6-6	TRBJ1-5	CASTPNSNQPQHF	TGTGCCAGCACCCCGAATAGCAATCAGCCCCAGCATTTT
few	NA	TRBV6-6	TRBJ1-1	CASSYNEGTEAFF	TGTGCCAGCAGTTACAATGAGGGCACTGAAGCTTTCTTT
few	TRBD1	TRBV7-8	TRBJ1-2	CASSTVRTGGGYTF	TGTGCCAGCAGCACCGTCCGGACAGGCGGTGGCTACACCTTC
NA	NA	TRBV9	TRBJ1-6	CASNPGGQDNSPLHF	TGTGCCAGCAACCCGGGGGGGCAGGATAATTCACCCCTCCACTTT
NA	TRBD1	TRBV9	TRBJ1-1	CASSGGQGYTEAFF	TGTGCCAGCAGCGGGGGACAGGGATACACTGAAGCTTTCTTT
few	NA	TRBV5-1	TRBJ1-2	CASSTENYGYTF	TGCGCCAGCAGCACAGAAAACTATGGCTACACCTTC
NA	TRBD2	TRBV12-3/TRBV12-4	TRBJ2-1	CASSLRESYNEQFF	TGTGCCAGCAGTTTGCGGGAGTCCTACAATGAGCAGTTCTTC
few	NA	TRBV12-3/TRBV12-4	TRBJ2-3	CASSTGSDTQYF	TGTGCCAGCAGCACAGGGTCAGATACGCAGTATTTT